Included here is one TCR beta chain sequence, with context. Germline CDR1 and CDR2: SGHTA and FQGNSA. Trimming left V 5 bases short and J 7 bases short, with 14 bases between. The CDR3 is 13 amino acids. Allocation to cohorts depended on clinical history reported by the participants. Resolution of symptoms, clearance, or two negative PCRs was present in recovered Cohort 3 donors. The data belong to a study of blood T cell repertoires in COVID-19. Overall study context: Specimens from acute and convalescent COVID-19 originated in the United States, Italy and Spain.

Original analysis: Estimation of nucleated cell counts was performed using reference gene primer amplification. The repertoire was sequenced with immunoSEQ multiplex PCR; TCRdb's copy has only in-frame clones and lacks some. Clone size and the V and J calls come from that table; the DNA yielded D and trimming. The table lists a few hundred thousand clones, 80% to 90% of them singletons, with roughly 2% in the top ten. Sequenced: PBMCs or T cells enriched from blood (not recorded which). V usage is TRBV7-2 and J usage is TRBJ1-2, with D tentatively TRBD1 (5 bases). This receptor was obtained from a man under 40 who had recovered from COVID-19. The CDR3 protein is CASSIERDSGYTF. CDR3 sequence (DNA): TGTGCCAGCAGCATAGAACGGGACTCTGGCTACACCTTC.